Listed below are T cell receptor beta chains from one sample, sequenced in a study of T cells in Graves' hyperthyroidism and ophthalmopathy. Each CDR3 protein gets one entry after TCRdb re-called the multiplex PCR reads with MiXCR. The table records under 400,000 distinct CDR3 sequences, around 17% of them present only once. Sample: blood. Receptor source: a man aged 25 to 40 with Graves' hyperthyroidism. The CDR3 runs from the conserved cysteine through the conserved F or W. A D gene is named only where the DNA matches it firmly. Clone size, where shown, is once, few, many, or a class for clones that have expanded.

TRBJ1-2 few TRBV24-1 NA CATSDTTGVYGYTF TGTGCCACCAGTGACACGACAGGAGTCTATGGCTACACCTTC
TRBJ2-2 NA TRBV7-2 NA CASSLDQNTGELFF TGTGCCAGCAGCTTGGATCAGAACACCGGGGAGCTGTTTTTT
TRBJ1-2 many TRBV30 NA CAWTGGSNYGYTF TGTGCCTGGACAGGAGGTTCTAACTATGGCTACACCTTC
TRBJ1-4 NA TRBV9 TRBD1 CASSSRRDRFTNEKLFF TGTGCCAGCAGCTCAAGACGGGACAGGTTTACTAATGAAAAACTGTTTTTT
TRBJ2-7 many TRBV27 TRBD2 CASSSRSAGVSEQYF TGTGCCAGCAGTTCGAGATCAGCGGGAGTCAGCGAGCAGTACTTC
TRBJ1-5 few TRBV24-1 NA CATSARADNQPQHF TGTGCCACCAGTGCCCGGGCGGACAATCAGCCCCAGCATTTT
TRBJ1-4 many TRBV6-6 NA CASSYHSGRDEKLFF TGTGCCAGCAGTTACCATTCAGGGCGGGATGAAAAACTGTTTTTT
TRBJ2-1 many TRBV3-1 TRBD2 CASSQDRTSGYNEQFF TGTGCCAGCAGCCAAGACCGGACTAGCGGCTACAATGAGCAGTTCTTC
TRBJ2-6 NA TRBV2 NA CASSGQAGANVLTF TGTGCCAGCAGTGGACAGGCTGGGGCCAACGTCCTGACTTTC
TRBJ1-5 few TRBV30 NA CAWSEIGGQPQHF TGTGCCTGGAGTGAAATAGGAGGTCAGCCCCAGCATTTT
TRBJ2-3 many TRBV7-8 NA CASSPRTGLKGTDTQYF TGTGCCAGCAGCCCTAGGACGGGACTGAAGGGCACAGATACGCAGTATTTT
TRBJ1-1 many TRBV3-1 NA CASSQALGTEAFF TGTGCCAGCAGCCAAGCGCTGGGGACTGAAGCTTTCTTT
TRBJ1-6 NA TRBV27 NA CASSSRGGRQNSPLHF TGTGCCAGCAGTTCCCGGGGAGGCAGACAAAATTCACCCCTCCACTTT
TRBJ2-3 many TRBV10-3 NA CATGRGITDTQYF TGTGCCACCGGTCGCGGGATCACAGATACGCAGTATTTT
TRBJ1-5 many TRBV28 NA CASRGLSYNQPQHF TGTGCCAGCAGAGGACTGAGCTACAATCAGCCCCAGCATTTT
TRBJ2-1 many TRBV7-9 TRBD1 CASRDGQGATNEQFF TGTGCCAGCAGGGACGGACAGGGGGCTACCAATGAGCAGTTCTTC
TRBJ1-1 NA TRBV5-1 TRBD1 CASRPDRGRMTEAFF TGCGCCAGCAGACCCGACAGGGGCCGAATGACTGAAGCTTTCTTT
TRBJ2-7 many TRBV14 NA CASSHTRTGRAYEQYF TGTGCCAGCAGCCACACGCGGACAGGGAGGGCCTACGAGCAGTACTTC
TRBJ2-7 many TRBV10-2 NA CASSARPRWRQTTSYEQYF TGCGCCAGCAGTGCACGGCCAAGATGGAGACAGACTACGTCCTACGAGCAGTACTTC
TRBJ1-1 few TRBV20-1 NA CSANRWRGDTEAFF TGCAGTGCTAACCGGTGGCGAGGGGACACTGAAGCTTTCTTT
TRBJ1-2 many TRBV6-2/TRBV6-3 NA CASSTETTGHRYGYTF TGTGCCAGCAGTACCGAGACTACGGGACACCGCTATGGCTACACCTTC
TRBJ1-6 NA TRBV27 NA CASSLDRPNSPLHF TGTGCCAGCAGTTTGGACAGACCTAATTCACCCCTCCACTTT
TRBJ2-5 many TRBV5-6 NA CASTRTDQETQYF TGTGCCAGCACCCGGACGGACCAAGAGACCCAGTACTTC
TRBJ2-2 NA TRBV12-3/TRBV12-4 NA CASSSGKVGELFF TGTGCCAGCAGTTCGGGGAAAGTCGGGGAGCTGTTTTTT
TRBJ2-7 once TRBV29-1 NA CSVVSYTRDEQYF TGCAGCGTCGTATCCTATACTAGGGACGAGCAGTACTTC
TRBJ1-3 NA TRBV2 NA CAGNRALANTIYF TGTGCCGGGAACAGGGCGCTCGCCAACACCATATATTTT
TRBJ2-7 many TRBV30 NA CAWSVLAYEQYF TGTGCCTGGAGTGTACTTGCCTACGAGCAGTACTTC
TRBJ2-6 few TRBV12-3/TRBV12-4 NA CASSLGRAAVLTF TGTGCCAGCAGTCTGGGACGGGCCGCGGTCCTGACTTTC
TRBJ1-5 many TRBV11-2 NA CASSLNWQVGQPQHF TGTGCCAGCAGCTTAAATTGGCAGGTTGGTCAGCCCCAGCATTTT